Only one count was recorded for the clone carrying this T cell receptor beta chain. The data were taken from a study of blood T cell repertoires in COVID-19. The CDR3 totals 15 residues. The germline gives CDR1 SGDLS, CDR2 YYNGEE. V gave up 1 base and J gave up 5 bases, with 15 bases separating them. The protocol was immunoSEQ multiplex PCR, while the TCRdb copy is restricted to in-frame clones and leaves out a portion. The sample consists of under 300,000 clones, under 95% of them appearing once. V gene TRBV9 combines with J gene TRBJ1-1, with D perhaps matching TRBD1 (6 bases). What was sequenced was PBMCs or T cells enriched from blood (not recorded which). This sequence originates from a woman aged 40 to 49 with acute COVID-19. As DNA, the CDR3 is TGTGCCAGCAGCGTATTGTCCCAGGGGACGACTGAAGCTTTCTTT. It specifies CASSVLSQGTTEAFF.